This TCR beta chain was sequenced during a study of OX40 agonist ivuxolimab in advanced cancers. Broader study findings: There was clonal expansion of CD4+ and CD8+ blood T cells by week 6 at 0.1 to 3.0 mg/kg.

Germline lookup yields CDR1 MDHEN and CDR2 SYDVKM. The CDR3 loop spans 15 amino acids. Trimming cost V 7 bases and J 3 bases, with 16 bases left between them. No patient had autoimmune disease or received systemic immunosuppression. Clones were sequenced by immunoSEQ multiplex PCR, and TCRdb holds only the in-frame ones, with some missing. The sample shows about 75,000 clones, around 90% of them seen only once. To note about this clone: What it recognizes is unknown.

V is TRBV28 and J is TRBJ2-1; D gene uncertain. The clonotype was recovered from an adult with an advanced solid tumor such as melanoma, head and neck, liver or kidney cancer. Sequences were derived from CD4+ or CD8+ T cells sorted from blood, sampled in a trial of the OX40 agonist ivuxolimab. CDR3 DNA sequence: TGTGCCAGCATATCGGCCGGGCCGAACTACAATGAGCAGTTCTTC. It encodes CASISAGPNYNEQFF.